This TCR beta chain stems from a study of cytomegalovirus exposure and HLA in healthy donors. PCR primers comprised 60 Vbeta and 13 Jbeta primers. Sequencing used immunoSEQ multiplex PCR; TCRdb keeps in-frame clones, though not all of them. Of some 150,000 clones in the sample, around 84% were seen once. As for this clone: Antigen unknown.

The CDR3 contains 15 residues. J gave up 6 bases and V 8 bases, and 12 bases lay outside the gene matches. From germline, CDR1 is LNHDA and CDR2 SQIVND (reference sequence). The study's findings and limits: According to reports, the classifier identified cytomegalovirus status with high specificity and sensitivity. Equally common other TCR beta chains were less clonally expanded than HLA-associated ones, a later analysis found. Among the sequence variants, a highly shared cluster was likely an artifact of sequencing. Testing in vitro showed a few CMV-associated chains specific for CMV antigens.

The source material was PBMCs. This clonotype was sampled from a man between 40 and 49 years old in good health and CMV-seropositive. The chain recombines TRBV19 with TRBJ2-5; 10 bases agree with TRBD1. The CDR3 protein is CASARVTGGEQTQYF. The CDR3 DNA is TGTGCCAGTGCTCGGGTGACAGGGGGCGAACAGACCCAGTACTTC.